These 8 T cell receptor beta chains were sequenced from one sample in a study of blood T cells in healthy people across ages. Then a second PCR, running roughly 6 to 12 cycles, was carried out with a sample-barcoded 5' primer and a J-beta primer mix. TCRdb passed the 5' RACE reads through MiXCR, listing each CDR3 protein once. The sample lists 950,000 to 1,200,000 distinct CDR3 sequences, roughly two fifths seen once, with around 14% in the top ten. The sequenced sample was blood. These receptors all come from a man aged 18-30 years in good health.

This clonotype appeared a few times. The chain couples TRBV7-9 to TRBJ1-2; D is possibly TRBD1 (5 bases). The germline gives CDR1 SEHNR, CDR2 FQNEAQ (reference sequence). The CDR3 length is 14 residues. V was clipped by 1 base and J by 6 bases, with 12 bases between them. The CDR3 region has the DNA TGTGCCAGCAGCTTAGTCGGCAGGGTGGATGGCTACACCTTC. This translates into CASSLVGRVDGYTF.

Notes on this clonotype: At one boundary the junction diverges from the germline segment, which might be a read error. This chain uses TRBV7-7 with TRBJ2-5; D is possibly TRBD1 or TRBD2 (5 bases each). There are 15 residues in the CDR3. Per germline, CDR1 SSHAT and CDR2 FNYEAQ (reference sequence). The CDR3 loop is CASSLAPGSQETQYF. The CDR3 nucleotides are TGTGCTAGCAGCTTAGCCCCAGGGAGCCAAGAGACCCAGTACTTC.

The chain couples TRBV25-1 to TRBJ2-7; D call uncertain. V shed 3 bases and J shed 7 bases, with 19 bases lying between them. From germline, CDR1 is MGHDK and CDR2 SYGVNS. The CDR3 totals 15 residues. The CDR3 loop reads CASSDGSGAISEQYF. CDR3 in DNA: TGTGCCAGCAGTGATGGATCGGGTGCGATATCGGAGCAGTACTTC.

The chain carries TRBV29-1 and TRBJ1-1; 8 positions agree with TRBD1. Germline values: CDR1 SQVTM, CDR2 ANQGSEA. The CDR3 length is 11 residues. With 6 bases clipped from V and 6 bases from J, the junction kept 3 bases outside the gene matches. In DNA form, the CDR3 reads TGCAGCGTCCTGACAGGGGCTGAAGCTTTCTTT. Its protein product is CSVLTGAEAFF. The variable domain in full, with the rest retrieved from reference TRBV29-1 and TRBJ1-1, is SAVISQKPSRDICQRGTSLTIQCQVDSQVTMMFWYRQQPGQSLTLIATANQGSEATYESGFVIDKFPISRPNLTFSTLTVSNMSPEDSSIYLCSVLTGAEAFFGQGTRLTVV.

This clonotype was counted between two and nine times. This sequence joins TRBV28 and TRBJ1-1; D not certain. Germline CDR1 MDHEN, CDR2 SYDVKM. V was clipped by 5 bases and J by 5 bases, with 12 bases between them. The CDR3 runs to 13 residues. CDR3 region: CASSRRGNTEAFF. CDR3 sequence (DNA): TGTGCCAGCAGTAGAAGAGGGAATACTGAAGCTTTCTTT.

This clonotype was detected a few times. V gene TRBV7-9 combines with J gene TRBJ2-7; no definite D call. The end of the DNA aligns better with TRBJ2-5, so the J call may be wrong. This CDR3 comprises 12 residues. CDR1 is SEHNR and CDR2 is FQNEAQ in the germline V gene (reference sequence). The CDR3 loop reads CASSLEAGTQYF. CDR3 bases: TGTGCCAGCAGCTTAGAAGCAGGGACCCAGTACTTC.

The rearrangement joins TRBV6-1 to TRBJ1-2; D is undetermined. Trimming stripped 3 bases from V and 2 bases from J, with 10 bases between. CDR1 MNHNS and CDR2 SASEGT come from the germline V gene. CDR3 length equals 14 residues. The CDR3 DNA sequence: TGTGCCAGCAGTGAGAGGGCGGCAAACTATGGCTACACCTTC. It specifies CASSERAANYGYTF.

The chain joins TRBV15 to TRBJ1-4, with unresolved D. Trimming pared 8 bases from V and 8 bases from J, leaving 21 bases between. Germline V gene sequence: CDR1 LNHNV, CDR2 YYDKDF (reference sequence). The CDR3 sequence is 15 residues long. The CDR3 DNA reads TGTGCCACCTCCCACCATAACAGTCGGGAGGAAAAACTGTTTTTT. It encodes CATSHHNSREEKLFF. Combining the CDR3 with reference TRBV15 and TRBJ1-4 gives the whole variable domain DAMVIQNPRYQVTQFGKPVTLSCSQTLNHNVMYWYQQKSSQAPKLLFHYYDKDFNNEADTPDNFQSRRPNTSFCFLDIRSPGLGDTAMYLCATSHHNSREEKLFFGSGTQLSVL.